The present T cell receptor (beta chain) was sequenced within a study of T cells after yellow fever vaccination. Of note for this clonotype: Its target is not known.

Whole-study results and caveats: Most primary-vaccination clones reappeared after the booster (approximately 96% CD4, 75% to 90% CD8). One caveat is that FACS-sorted repertoires could contain abundant clonotypes contaminating from the bulk population. A faster peak, day 5 versus 15, was reached by the weaker secondary response.

Germline V CDR1 and CDR2: DFQATT, SNEGSKA (reference sequence). This CDR3 comprises 13 residues. The J segment lost 0 bases and the V segment lost 6 bases, leaving 3 bases of the junction unmatched. Researchers made TCR cDNA using 5'RACE template switching, and this step added a universal primer site and UMIs. TCRdb processed the 5' RACE reads anew with MiXCR; each CDR3 protein has one entry. The sample holds approximately 330,000 distinct CDR3 sequences, 4.1% seen once. This sample comprised PBMCs, obtained 5 days after the yellow fever booster vaccination. V and J are TRBV20-1 and TRBJ2-3; 7 nucleotides agree with TRBD1. The receptor comes from a man between 18 and 35 years old who received the YFV17D yellow fever vaccine. The CDR3 protein is CSAKTGSTDTQYF. The CDR3 DNA is TGCAGTGCCAAGACAGGGAGCACAGATACGCAGTATTTT.